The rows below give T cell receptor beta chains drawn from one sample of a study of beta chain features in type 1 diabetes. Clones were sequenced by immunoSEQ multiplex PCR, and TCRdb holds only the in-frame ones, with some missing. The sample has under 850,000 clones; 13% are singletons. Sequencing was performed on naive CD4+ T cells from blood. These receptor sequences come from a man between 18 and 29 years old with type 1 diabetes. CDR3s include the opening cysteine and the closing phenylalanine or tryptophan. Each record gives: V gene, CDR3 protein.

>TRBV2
CASSGSITGTDTQYF
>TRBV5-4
CASRSRRDHEQYF
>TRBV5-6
CASSQAFSTNTGELFF
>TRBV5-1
CASSLLTANTGELFF
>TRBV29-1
CSVEGLTDTQYF
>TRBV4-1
CASSQPIHSGGPDEQFF
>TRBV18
CASSPNPQRGATGDTQYF
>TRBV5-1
CASSADREGATQYF
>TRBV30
CAWSQTGDQPQHF
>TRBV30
CAWSVGEEAFF
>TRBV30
CAWSLGALGWTFF
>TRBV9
CASSVAGQGGVETQYF
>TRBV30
CAWTPEPVISYEQYF
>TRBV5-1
CASSLVWGADNTEAFF
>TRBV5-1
CASSQGLAGANEQFF
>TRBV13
CASSSQPGNNYGYTF
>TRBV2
CASSDRDQETQYF